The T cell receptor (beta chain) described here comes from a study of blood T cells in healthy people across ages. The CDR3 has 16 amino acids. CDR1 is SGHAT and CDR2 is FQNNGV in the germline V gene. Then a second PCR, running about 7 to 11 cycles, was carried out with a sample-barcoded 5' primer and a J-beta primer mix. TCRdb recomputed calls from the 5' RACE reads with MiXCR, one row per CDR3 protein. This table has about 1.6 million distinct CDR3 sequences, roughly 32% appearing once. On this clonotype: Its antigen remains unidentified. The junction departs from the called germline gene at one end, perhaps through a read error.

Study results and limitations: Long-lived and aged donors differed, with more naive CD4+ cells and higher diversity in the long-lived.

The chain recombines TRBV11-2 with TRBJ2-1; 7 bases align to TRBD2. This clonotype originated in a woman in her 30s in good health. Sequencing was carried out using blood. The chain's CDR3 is CTSSPRTSASYNEQFF. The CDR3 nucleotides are TGTACCAGCAGCCCCCGCACTAGCGCTTCCTACAATGAGCAGTTCTTC.